The TCR beta chain described here comes from a study of blood T cell repertoires in COVID-19. V dropped 6 bases and J dropped 7; count of bases not matched to a gene: 9. CDR3 length equals 14 residues. CDR1 ENHRY and CDR2 SYGVKD come from the germline V gene. The table came from immunoSEQ multiplex PCR; TCRdb's copy has only in-frame clones and leaves some out. The repertoire holds over 85,000 clones, about 88% seen once, with around 3% in the top ten. The V and J genes are TRBV10-3 and TRBJ1-1; 9 nucleotides align to TRBD1. The origin of this receptor is a woman aged 50 to 60 with acute or convalescent COVID-19. The source material was peripheral blood. The CDR3 here is CAISGGQGSFEAFF. DNA for the CDR3: TGTGCCATCAGCGGAGGACAGGGGAGTTTTGAAGCTTTCTTT.